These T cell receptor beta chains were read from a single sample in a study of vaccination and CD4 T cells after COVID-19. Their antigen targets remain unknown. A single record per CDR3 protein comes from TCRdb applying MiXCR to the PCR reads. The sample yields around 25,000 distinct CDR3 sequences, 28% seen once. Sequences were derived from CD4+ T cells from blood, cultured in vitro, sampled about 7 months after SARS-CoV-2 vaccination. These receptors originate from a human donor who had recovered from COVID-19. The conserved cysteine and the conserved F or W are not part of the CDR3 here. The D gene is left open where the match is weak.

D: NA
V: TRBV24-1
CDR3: ATSDLGREETQY

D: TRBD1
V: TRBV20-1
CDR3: SARDPTGFQETQY

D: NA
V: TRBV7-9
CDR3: ASSLTVDTQY

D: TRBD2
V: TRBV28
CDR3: ASSLWTSGSQETQY

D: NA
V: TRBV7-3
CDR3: ASSSNSGTQY

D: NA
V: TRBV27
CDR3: ASSPRDGPNQPQH

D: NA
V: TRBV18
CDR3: ASSPGEGTQY

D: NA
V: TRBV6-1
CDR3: ASSGGSLEAF

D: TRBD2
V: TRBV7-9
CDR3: ASSLVLAGVETQY

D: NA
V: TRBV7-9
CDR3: ASSPWEVPNYGYT

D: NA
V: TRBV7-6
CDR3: ASRIGGGTDTQY

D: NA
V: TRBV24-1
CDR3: ATSGTSEVETQY

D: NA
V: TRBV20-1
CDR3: SARRILEVSTEAF